This TCR beta chain was profiled in a study of naive and memory T cell subsets. There are many counts of this clonotype. Alpha and beta constant region primers primed reverse transcription for blood and skin samples. TCRdb passed the 5' RACE reads through MiXCR, listing each CDR3 protein once. The repertoire holds about 22,000 distinct CDR3 sequences, with around 4.2% as singletons. Whole blood, 2.5 to 3 ml, came from adult healthy volunteers. The TCR sequence derives from a male donor in good health.

CDR3: CASSGSDDNEQFF. CDR3 coding DNA: TGTGCCAGCAGTGGAAGCGACGACAATGAGCAGTTCTTC. The chain employs TRBV6-4 and TRBJ2-1; D unclear. The V end was cut by 4 bases, the J end by 5 bases, with 9 bases between. The CDR3 spans 13 residues. Per germline, CDR1 MRHNA and CDR2 SNTAGT.